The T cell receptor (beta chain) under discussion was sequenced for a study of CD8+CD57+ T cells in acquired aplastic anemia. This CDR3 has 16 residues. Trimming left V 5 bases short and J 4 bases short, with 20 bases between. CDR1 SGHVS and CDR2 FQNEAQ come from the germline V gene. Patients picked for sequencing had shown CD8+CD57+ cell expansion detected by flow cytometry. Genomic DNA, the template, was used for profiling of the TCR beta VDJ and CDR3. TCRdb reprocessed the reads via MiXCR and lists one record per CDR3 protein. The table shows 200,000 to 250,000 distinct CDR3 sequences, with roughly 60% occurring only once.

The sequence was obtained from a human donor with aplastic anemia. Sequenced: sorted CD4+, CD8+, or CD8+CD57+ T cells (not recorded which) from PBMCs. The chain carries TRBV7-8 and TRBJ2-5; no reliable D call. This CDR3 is CASSRQLAQPGETQYF. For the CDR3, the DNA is TGTGCCAGCAGCAGACAACTGGCCCAACCAGGAGAGACCCAGTACTTC.